This TCR beta chain was retrieved from a study of PD-L1 blockade in urothelial cancer. Background on the study: Prior chemotherapy regimens per patient numbered 0 to 3. Blood samples contained a median about 150,000 T cells. Study-level findings and limits: Greater 3-week expansion of tumor-associated blood clones was recorded for durable-benefit patients.

Some clones are missing from TCRdb's copy, which holds only in-frame ones; the method was immunoSEQ multiplex PCR. The table lists around 80,000 clones, under 95% of them singletons. Regarding time point: peripheral blood 6 weeks after treatment start. Enrolled patients showed locally advanced or metastatic urothelial carcinoma. The CDR3 extends over 15 amino acids. Germline V CDR1 and CDR2: LGHNA, YNFKEQ. J lost 7 bases, V lost 1 base, and 6 bases had no gene match. Notes on this clone: What it binds is unknown.

J is TRBJ1-4 and V is TRBV4-2; TRBD1 agrees at 7 bases. Sequencing was performed on PBMCs, taken around atezolizumab (anti-PD-L1) treatment. This receptor was identified in a woman of 80 years or more with urothelial cancer. The chain's CDR3 is CASSQGQGGREKLFF. The CDR3 bases are TGTGCCAGCAGCCAAGGACAGGGAGGTCGTGAAAAACTGTTTTTT.